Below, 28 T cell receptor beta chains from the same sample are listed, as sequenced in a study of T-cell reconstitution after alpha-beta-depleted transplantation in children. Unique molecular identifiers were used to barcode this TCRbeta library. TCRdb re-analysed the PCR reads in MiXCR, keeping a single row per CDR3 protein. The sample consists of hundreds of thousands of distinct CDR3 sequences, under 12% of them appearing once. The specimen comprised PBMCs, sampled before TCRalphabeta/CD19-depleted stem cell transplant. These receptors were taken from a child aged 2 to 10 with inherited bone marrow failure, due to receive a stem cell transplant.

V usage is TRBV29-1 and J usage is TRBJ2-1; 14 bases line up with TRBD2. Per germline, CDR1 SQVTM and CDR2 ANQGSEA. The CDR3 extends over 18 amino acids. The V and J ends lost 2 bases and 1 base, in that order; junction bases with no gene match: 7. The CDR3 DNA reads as TGCAGCGTTGAAAGGGGACTAGCGGGAGACGTTTCCTACAATGAGCAGTTCTTC. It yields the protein CSVERGLAGDVSYNEQFF.

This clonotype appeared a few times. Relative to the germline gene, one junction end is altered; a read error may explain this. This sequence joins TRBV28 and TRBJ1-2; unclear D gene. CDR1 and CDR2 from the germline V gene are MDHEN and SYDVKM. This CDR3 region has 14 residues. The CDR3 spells CASSSPEIMAGVRF. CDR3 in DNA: TGTGCCAGCAGTTCTCCGGAAATCATGGCAGGTGTCCGCTTC.

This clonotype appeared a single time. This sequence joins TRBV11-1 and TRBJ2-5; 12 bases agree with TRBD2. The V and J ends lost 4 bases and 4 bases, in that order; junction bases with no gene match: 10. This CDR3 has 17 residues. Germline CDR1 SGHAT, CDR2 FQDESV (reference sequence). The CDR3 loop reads CASSSFRLAGDPETQYF. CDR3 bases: TGTGCCAGCAGCTCATTTCGACTAGCGGGAGATCCAGAGACCCAGTACTTC.

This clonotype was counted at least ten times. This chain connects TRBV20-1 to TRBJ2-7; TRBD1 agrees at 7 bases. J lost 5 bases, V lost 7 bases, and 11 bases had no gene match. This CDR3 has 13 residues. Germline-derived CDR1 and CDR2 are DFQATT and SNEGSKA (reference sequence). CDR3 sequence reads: CSVRRGRDHEQYF. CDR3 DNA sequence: TGCAGTGTTCGCAGGGGGAGAGACCACGAGCAGTACTTC.

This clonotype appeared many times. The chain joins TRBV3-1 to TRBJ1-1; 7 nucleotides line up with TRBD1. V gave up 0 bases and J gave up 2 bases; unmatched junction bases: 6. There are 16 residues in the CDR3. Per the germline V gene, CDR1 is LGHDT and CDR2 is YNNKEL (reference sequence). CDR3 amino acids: CASSQDLWTGNTEAFF. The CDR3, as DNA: TGTGCCAGCAGCCAAGATCTTTGGACAGGAAACACTGAAGCTTTCTTT.

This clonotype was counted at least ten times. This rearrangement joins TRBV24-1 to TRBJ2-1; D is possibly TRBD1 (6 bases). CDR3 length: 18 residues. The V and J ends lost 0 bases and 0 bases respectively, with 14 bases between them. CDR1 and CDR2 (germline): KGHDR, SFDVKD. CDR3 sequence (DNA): TGTGCCACCAGTGATTTGTCCAGGGGTCGGGCCTCCTACAATGAGCAGTTCTTC. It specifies CATSDLSRGRASYNEQFF.

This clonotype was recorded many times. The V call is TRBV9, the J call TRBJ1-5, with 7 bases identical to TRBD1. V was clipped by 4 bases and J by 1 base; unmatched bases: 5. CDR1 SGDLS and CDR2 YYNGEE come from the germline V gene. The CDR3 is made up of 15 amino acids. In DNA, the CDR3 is TGTGCCAGCAGCCCTGGGACAGTGAGCAATCAGCCCCAGCATTTT. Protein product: CASSPGTVSNQPQHF. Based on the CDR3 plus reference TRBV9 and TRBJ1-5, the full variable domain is DSGVTQTPKHLITATGQRVTLRCSPRSGDLSVYWYQQSLDQGLQFLIQYYNGEERAKGNILERFSAQQFPDLHSELNLSSLELGDSALYFCASSPGTVSNQPQHFGDGTRLSIL.

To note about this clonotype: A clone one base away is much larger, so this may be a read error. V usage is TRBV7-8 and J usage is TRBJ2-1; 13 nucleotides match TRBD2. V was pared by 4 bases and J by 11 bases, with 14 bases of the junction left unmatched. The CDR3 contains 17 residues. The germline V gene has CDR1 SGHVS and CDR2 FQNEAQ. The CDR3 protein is CASSSRPGLAGIHKQFF. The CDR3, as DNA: TGTGCCAGCAGCTCACGCCCGGGACTAGCGGGAATTCATAAGCAGTTCTTC. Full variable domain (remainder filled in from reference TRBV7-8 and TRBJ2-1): GAGVSQSPRYKVAKRGQDVALRCDPISGHVSLFWYQQALGQGPEFLTYFQNEAQLDKSGLPSDRFFAERPEGSVSTLKIQRTQQEDSAVYLCASSSRPGLAGIHKQFFGPGTRLTVL.

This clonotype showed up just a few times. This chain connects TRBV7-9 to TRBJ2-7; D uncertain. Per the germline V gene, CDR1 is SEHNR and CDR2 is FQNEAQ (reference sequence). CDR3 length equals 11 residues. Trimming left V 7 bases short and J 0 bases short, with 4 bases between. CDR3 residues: CASTNSYEQYF. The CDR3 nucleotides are TGTGCCAGCACCAACTCCTACGAGCAGTACTTC. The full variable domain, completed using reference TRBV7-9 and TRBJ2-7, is DTGVSQNPRHKITKRGQNVTFRCDPISEHNRLYWYRQTLGQGPEFLTYFQNEAQLEKSRLLSDRFSAERPKGSFSTLEIQRTEQGDSAMYLCASTNSYEQYFGPGTRLTVT.

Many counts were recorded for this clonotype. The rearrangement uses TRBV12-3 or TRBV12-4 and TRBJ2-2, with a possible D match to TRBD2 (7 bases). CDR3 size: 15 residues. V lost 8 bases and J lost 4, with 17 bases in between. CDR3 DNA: TGTGCCAGCCCTAAAGGGGGGGCGGGCACCGGGGAGCTGTTTTTT. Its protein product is CASPKGGAGTGELFF.

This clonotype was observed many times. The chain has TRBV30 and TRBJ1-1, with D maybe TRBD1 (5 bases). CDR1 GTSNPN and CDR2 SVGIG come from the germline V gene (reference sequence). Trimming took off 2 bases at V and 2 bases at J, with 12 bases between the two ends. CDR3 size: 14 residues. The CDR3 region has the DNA TGTGCCTGGAGTTGGGGGACCCTTAACACTGAAGCTTTCTTT. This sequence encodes CAWSWGTLNTEAFF.

CDR3 residues: CASSQGEVEGEAFF. CDR3 bases: TGCGCCAGCAGCCAAGGGGAGGTCGAGGGGGAAGCTTTCTTT. This sequence joins TRBV4-3 and TRBJ1-1; possible D gene TRBD1, 5 bases. The germline V gene has CDR1 LGHNA and CDR2 YSLEER. The CDR3 totals 14 residues. V was cut by 1 base and J by 8 bases, with 14 bases left in between.

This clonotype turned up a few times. The CDR3 is CASSLFREITGELFF. CDR3 nucleotide sequence: TGTGCCAGCAGCTTGTTTAGGGAGATCACCGGGGAGCTGTTTTTT. The V and J genes are TRBV5-5 and TRBJ2-2; TRBD2 might be the D (5 bases). There are 15 residues in the CDR3. V lost 1 base and J lost 4, with 11 bases in between. The germline V gene encodes CDR1 SGHKS and CDR2 YYEKEE (reference sequence).

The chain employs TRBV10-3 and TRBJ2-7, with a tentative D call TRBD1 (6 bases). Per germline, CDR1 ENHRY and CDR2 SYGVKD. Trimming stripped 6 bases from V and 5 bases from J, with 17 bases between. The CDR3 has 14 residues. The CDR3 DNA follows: TGTGCCATCAGCGGGACAATAGCAATCAACGAGCAGTACTTC. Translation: CAISGTIAINEQYF.

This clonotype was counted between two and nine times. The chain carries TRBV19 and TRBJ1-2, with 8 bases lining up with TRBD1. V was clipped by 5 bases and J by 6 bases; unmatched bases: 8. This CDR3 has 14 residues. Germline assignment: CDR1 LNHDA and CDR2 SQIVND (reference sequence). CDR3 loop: CASSSWQGADGYTF. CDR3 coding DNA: TGTGCCAGTAGTTCCTGGCAGGGGGCAGATGGCTACACCTTC.

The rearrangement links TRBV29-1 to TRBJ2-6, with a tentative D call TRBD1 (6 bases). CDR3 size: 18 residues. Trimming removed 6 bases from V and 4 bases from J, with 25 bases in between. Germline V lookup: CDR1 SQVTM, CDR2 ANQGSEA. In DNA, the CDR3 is TGCAGCGTCTGGAACCCACAGGGATACCCGCGGGGGGCCAACGTCCTGACTTTC. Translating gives CSVWNPQGYPRGANVLTF.

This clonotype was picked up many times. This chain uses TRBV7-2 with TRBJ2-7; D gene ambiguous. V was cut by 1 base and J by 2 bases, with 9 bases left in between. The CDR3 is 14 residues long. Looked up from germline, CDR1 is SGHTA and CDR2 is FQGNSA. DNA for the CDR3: TGTGCCAGCAGCTTAGTTATAGGTACCTACGAGCAGTACTTC. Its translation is CASSLVIGTYEQYF.

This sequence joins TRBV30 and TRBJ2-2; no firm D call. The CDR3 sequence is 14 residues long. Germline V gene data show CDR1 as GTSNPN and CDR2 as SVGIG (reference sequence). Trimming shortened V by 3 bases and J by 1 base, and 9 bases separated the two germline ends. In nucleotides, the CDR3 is TGTGCCTGGAGGTGGACGATGAACACCGGGGAGCTGTTTTTT. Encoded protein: CAWRWTMNTGELFF.

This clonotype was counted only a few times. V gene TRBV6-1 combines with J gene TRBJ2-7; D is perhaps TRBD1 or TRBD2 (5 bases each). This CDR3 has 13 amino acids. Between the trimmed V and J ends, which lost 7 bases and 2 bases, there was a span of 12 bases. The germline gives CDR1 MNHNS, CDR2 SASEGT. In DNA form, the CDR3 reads TGTGCCAGCAAAGAGGGGAGCGCCTACGAGCAGTACTTC. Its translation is CASKEGSAYEQYF.

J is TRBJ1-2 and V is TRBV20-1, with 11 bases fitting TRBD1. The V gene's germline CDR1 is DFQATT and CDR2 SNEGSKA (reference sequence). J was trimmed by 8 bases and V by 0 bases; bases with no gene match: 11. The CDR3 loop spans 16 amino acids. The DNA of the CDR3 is TGCAGTGCTAGAGATTTCCGGACAGGGGGCGCAGAAGGCTACACCTTC. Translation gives CSARDFRTGGAEGYTF.

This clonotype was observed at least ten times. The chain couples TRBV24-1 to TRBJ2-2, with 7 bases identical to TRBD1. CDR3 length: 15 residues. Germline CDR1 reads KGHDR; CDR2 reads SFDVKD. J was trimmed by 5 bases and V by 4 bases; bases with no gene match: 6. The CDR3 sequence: CATSDPGQSTGELFF. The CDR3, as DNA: TGTGCCACCAGTGACCCGGGACAGTCGACCGGGGAGCTGTTTTTT.

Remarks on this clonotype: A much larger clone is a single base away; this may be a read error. CDR3 region: CATSRLAGVADRQYF. DNA of the CDR3: TGTGCCACCAGTCGACTAGCGGGAGTAGCGGATAGGCAGTATTTT. The chain recombines TRBV15 with TRBJ2-3; 12 positions agree with TRBD2. The CDR3 covers 15 residues. The germline gives CDR1 LNHNV, CDR2 YYDKDF (reference sequence).

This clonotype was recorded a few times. The CDR3 loop reads CASSETGDGYTF. In DNA, the CDR3 is TGTGCCAGCAGCGAAACGGGGGATGGCTACACCTTC. The chain has TRBV7-9 and TRBJ1-2; maybe TRBD1 (5 bases). Germline V gives CDR1 SEHNR, CDR2 FQNEAQ (reference sequence). This CDR3 has 12 residues. The V and J ends lost 5 bases and 6 bases respectively, with 10 bases between them.

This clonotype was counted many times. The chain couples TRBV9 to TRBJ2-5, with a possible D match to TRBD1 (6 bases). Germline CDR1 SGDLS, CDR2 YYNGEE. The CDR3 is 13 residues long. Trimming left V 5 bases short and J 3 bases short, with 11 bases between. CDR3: CASSRGQKETQYF. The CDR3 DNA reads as TGTGCCAGCAGTAGAGGACAGAAAGAGACCCAGTACTTC.

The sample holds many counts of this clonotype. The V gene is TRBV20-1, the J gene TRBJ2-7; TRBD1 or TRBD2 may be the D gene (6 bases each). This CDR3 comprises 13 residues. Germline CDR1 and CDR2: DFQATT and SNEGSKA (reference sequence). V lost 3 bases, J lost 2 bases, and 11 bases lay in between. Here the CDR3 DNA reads TGCAGTGCTAGCGGAGGGGACACCTACGAGCAGTACTTC. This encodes CSASGGDTYEQYF.

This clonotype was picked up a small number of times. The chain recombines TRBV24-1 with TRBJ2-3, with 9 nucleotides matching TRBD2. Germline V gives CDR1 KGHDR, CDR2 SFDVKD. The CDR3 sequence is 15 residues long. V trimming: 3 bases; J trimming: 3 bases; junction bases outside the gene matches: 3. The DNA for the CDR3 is TGTGCCACCAGTGATGCGGGGGGGTGGACAGATACGCAGTATTTT. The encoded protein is CATSDAGGWTDTQYF.

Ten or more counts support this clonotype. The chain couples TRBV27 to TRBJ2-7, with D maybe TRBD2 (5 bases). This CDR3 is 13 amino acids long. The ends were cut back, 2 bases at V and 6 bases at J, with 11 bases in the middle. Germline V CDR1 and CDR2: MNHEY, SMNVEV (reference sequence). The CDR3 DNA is TGTGCCAGCAGTTTAGCGACTACCTCCGAGCAGTACTTC. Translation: CASSLATTSEQYF.

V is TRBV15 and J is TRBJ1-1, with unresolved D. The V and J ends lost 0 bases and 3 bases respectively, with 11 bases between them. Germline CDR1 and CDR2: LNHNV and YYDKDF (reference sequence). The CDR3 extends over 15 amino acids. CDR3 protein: CATSREPSLDTEAFF. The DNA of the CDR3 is TGTGCCACCAGCAGAGAGCCTAGTCTGGACACTGAAGCTTTCTTT.